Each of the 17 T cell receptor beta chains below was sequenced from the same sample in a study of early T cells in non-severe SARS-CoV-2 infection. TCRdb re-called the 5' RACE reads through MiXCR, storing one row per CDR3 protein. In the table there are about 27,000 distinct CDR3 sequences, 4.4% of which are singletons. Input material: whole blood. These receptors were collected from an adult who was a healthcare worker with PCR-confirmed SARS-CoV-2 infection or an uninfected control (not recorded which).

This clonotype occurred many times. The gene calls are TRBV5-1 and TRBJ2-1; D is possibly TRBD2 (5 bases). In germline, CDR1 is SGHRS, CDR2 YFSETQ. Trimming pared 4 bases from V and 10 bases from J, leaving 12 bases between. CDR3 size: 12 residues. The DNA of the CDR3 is TGCGCCAGCAGCGAGGGCGGTGGGGAGCAGTTCTTC. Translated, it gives CASSEGGGEQFF.

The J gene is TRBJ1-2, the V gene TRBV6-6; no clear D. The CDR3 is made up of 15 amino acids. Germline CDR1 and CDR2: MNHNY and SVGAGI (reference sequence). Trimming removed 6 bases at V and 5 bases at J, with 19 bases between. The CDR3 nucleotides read TGTGCCAGCAGACCCGTAAGGGATTCTATTTATGGCTACACCTTC. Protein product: CASRPVRDSIYGYTF.

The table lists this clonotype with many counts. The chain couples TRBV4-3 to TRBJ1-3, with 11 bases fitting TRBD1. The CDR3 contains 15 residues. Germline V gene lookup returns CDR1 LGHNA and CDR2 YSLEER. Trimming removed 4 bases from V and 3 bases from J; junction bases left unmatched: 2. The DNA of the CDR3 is TGCGCCAGCAGCCTTGGGACAGGGGGTGGAAACACCATATATTTT. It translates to CASSLGTGGGNTIYF.

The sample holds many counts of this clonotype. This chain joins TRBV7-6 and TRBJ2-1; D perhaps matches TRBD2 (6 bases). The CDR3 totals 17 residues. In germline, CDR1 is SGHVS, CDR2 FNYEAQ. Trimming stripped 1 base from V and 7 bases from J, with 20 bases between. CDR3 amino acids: CASSLEASGSKSNEQFF. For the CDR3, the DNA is TGTGCCAGCAGCTTAGAAGCCTCCGGGAGTAAGTCAAATGAGCAGTTCTTC.

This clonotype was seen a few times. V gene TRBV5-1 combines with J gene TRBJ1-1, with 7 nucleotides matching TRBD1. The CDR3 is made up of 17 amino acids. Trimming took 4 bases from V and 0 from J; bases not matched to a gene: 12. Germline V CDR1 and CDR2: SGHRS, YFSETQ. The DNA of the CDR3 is TGCGCCAGCAGCCCCCAGACAGGGCGGCACATGAACACTGAAGCTTTCTTT. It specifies CASSPQTGRHMNTEAFF.

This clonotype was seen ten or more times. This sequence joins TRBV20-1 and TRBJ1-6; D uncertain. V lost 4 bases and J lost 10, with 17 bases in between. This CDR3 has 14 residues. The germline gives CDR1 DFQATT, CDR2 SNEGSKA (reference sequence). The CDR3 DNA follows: TGCAGTGCTACATTGGTCGGGGTTGGCTCACCCCTCCACTTT. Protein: CSATLVGVGSPLHF.

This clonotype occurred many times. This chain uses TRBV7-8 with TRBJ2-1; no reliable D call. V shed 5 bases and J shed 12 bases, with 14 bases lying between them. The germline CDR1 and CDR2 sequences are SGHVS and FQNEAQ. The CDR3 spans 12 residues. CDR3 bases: TGTGCCAGCAGCCAAATCAGCCCAGGGCAGTTCTTC. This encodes CASSQISPGQFF.

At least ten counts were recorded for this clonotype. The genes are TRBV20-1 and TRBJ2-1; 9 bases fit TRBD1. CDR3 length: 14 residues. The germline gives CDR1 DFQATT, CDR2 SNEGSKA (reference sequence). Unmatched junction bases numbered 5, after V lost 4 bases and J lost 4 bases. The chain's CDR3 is CSATPGQGYNEQFF. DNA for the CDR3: TGCAGTGCTACTCCGGGACAGGGTTACAATGAGCAGTTCTTC.

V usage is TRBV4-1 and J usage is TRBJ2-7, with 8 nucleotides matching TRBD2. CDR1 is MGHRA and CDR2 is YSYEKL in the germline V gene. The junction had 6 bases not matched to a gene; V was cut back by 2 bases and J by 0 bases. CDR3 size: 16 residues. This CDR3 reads CASSQRLANNSYEQYV. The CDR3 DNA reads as TGCGCCAGCAGCCAAAGACTAGCGAATAACTCCTACGAGCAGTACGTC.

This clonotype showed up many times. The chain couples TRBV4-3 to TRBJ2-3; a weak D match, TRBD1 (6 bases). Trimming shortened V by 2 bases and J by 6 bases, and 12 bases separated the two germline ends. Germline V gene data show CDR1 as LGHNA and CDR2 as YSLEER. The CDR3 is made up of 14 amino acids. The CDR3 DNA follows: TGCGCCAGCAGCCAAACAGGGCGTAGTGATACGCAGTATTTT. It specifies CASSQTGRSDTQYF.

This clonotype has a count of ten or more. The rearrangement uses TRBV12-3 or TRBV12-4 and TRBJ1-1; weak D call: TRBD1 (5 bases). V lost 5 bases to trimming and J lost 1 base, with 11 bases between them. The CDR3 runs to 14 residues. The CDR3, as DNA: TGTGCCAGCAGTCTCAACCAGGGGAACACTGAAGCTTTCTTT. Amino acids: CASSLNQGNTEAFF.

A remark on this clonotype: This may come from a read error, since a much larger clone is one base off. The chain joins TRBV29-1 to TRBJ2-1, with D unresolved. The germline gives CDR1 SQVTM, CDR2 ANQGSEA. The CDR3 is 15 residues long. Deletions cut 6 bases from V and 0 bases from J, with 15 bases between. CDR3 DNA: TGCAGCGTCGGACCTAGTGTGGACTCCTACAATGAGCAGTTCTTC. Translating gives CSVGPSVDSYNEQFF.

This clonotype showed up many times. CDR3 sequence reads: CASSLSGQGMKYEAFF. CDR3 coding DNA: TGTGCCAGCAGCTTATCCGGACAGGGAATGAAATATGAAGCTTTCTTT. V and J are TRBV11-3 and TRBJ1-1, with 8 bases aligning to TRBD1. Germline V gene sequence: CDR1 SGHNT, CDR2 YENEEA. This CDR3 spans 16 amino acids. Trimming cost V 2 bases and J 7 bases; bases outside gene matches: 12. The full variable domain, its missing parts supplied by reference TRBV11-3 and TRBJ1-1, is EAGVVQSPRYKIIEKKQPVAFWCNPISGHNTLYWYLQNLGQGPELLIRYENEEAVDDSQLPKDRFSAERLKGVDSTLKIQPAELGDSAVYLCASSLSGQGMKYEAFFGQGTRLTVV.

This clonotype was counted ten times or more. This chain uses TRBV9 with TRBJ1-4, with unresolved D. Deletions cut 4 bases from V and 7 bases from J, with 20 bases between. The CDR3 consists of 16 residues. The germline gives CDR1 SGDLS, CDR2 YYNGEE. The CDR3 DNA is TGTGCCAGCAGCCCGCGGGGTGGGCAGTCCTTTGAAAAACTGTTTTTT. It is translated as CASSPRGGQSFEKLFF.

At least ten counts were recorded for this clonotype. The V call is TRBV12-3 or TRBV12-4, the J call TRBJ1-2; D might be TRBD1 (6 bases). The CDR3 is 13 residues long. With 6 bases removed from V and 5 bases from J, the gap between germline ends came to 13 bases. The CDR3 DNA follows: TGTGCCAGCAGGAGGGACACAAATTATGGCTACACCTTC. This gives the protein CASRRDTNYGYTF.

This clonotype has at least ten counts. The CDR3 DNA is TGCGCCAGCAGCCAAGCAGGGGATACTTCACCCCTCCACTTT. It specifies CASSQAGDTSPLHF. The rearrangement links TRBV4-3 to TRBJ1-6; TRBD1 might be the D (6 bases). Trimming took 1 base from V and 9 from J, leaving 10 bases between them. This CDR3 has 14 amino acids. Germline V gene data show CDR1 as LGHNA and CDR2 as YSLEER.

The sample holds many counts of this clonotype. The CDR3 loop is CASSRRASGSQGEQFF. CDR3 nucleotide sequence: TGTGCCAGCAGCCGGAGGGCTAGCGGGAGTCAAGGTGAGCAGTTCTTC. The chain employs TRBV5-6 and TRBJ2-1, with 10 bases matching TRBD2. This CDR3 is built from 16 residues. The trim removed 4 bases at V and 9 bases at J, leaving 13 bases unmatched. Germline CDR1 and CDR2: SGHDT and YYEEEE.